This T cell receptor beta chain was recovered during a study of vaccination effects on CD4 cells after COVID-19. Viral peptide pool expansion of antigen-specific CD4+ T cells preceded sequencing in the ViraFEST assay. Upon completion of 10 to 11 days in culture, CD4+ T cells were isolated. The person had PCR-confirmed SARS-CoV-2 infection between March and December 2020. Use of an HIV-1 Nef peptide pool defined the negative control culture. Using immunoSEQ multiplex PCR, the repertoire was profiled, and TCRdb retains in-frame clones only, with some absent. The repertoire holds under 60,000 clones, with 65% to 80% as singletons. On this clone itself: The antigen remains undetermined.

This TCR was sampled from a human donor who had a prior SARS-CoV-2 infection. The sample was CD4+ T cells from PBMCs cultured with HIV peptides, taken before COVID-19 vaccination. Described subset: HIV-1 Nef peptide pool negative control/reference culture.

CDR3 bases: TGCGCCAGCAGCATCGGACAGGGGGATAGTGAAAAACTGTTTTTT. It encodes CASSIGQGDSEKLFF. The chain combines TRBV5-1 with TRBJ1-4; 10 bases are shared with TRBD1. V dropped 4 bases and J dropped 7; count of bases not matched to a gene: 7. Germline V gene sequence: CDR1 SGHRS, CDR2 YFSETQ. CDR3 length: 15 amino acids.